The 27 T cell receptor beta chains presented below share a single source sample, sequenced in a study of blood T cell repertoires in COVID-19 (dated by TCRdb to about 2020). Libraries were constructed by the immunoSEQ multiplex PCR assay. Sourced from immuneACCESS, this table was stored by TCRdb with only in-frame sequences that have V and J called. A share of the clones is absent; for the studies checked, an unresolved V gene accounts for under half, and the remainder has no known explanation. Across this sample there are over 120,000 clones, with around four fifths seen only once. The biggest ten clones account for more than 5% of the sample. Sequenced input: PBMCs or T cells enriched from blood (not recorded which). Receptors originate from a woman aged 50 to 65 who had recovered from COVID-19.

The chain uses TRBV28 and TRBJ1-1; weak D call: TRBD1 (6 bases). Trimming removed 11 bases from V and 5 bases from J, with 15 bases in between. The CDR3 is 12 residues long. Germline V gene data show CDR1 as MDHEN and CDR2 as SYDVKM. The CDR3 protein is CAHTGRGTEAFF. The CDR3 region has the DNA TGTGCCCACACAGGGAGGGGAACTGAAGCTTTCTTT.

The gene calls are TRBV21-1 and TRBJ1-6; the D segment call TRBD1 is taken from the table without a DNA check. TRBV21-1 is flagged as a pseudogene. The CDR3 runs to 19 residues. The CDR3: CASTSSRQKGSSYNSPLHF. The CDR3, as DNA: TGTGCCAGCACCTCATCCAGACAGAAAGGGTCCTCCTATAATTCACCCCTCCACTTT.

The chain links TRBV5-1 to TRBJ2-7; 8 positions agree with TRBD1. Germline values: CDR1 SGHRS, CDR2 YFSETQ. V lost 1 base to trimming and J lost 6 bases; unmatched junction nucleotides: 0. This CDR3 contains 12 residues. The CDR3 nucleotides read TGCGCCAGCAGCTTGACAGGGGGCGAGCAGTACGTC. Translating gives CASSLTGGEQYV.

The J gene is TRBJ2-5, the V gene TRBV19; 7 bases are shared with TRBD1. The CDR3 contains 14 residues. V shed 4 bases and J 5 bases; nucleotides not matched to a gene: 7. CDR1 is LNHDA, CDR2 SQIVND, per germline (reference sequence). The CDR3 DNA follows: TGTGCCAGTAGTAAGGACAGGTCACGGGAGACCCAGTACTTC. It encodes CASSKDRSRETQYF.

The chain couples TRBV19 to TRBJ1-6; D perhaps matches TRBD1 (6 bases). The CDR3 spans 13 residues. Per germline, CDR1 LNHDA and CDR2 SQIVND (reference sequence). The V gene lost 7 bases and the J gene lost 4 bases, with 8 bases spanning the gap. CDR3 DNA sequence: TGTGCCAGTACAGGACAGTATAATTCACCCCTCCACTTT. This encodes CASTGQYNSPLHF.

This clone was seen once. For the CDR3, the DNA is TGTGCCAGTAGTATCAGGGGGTTGAACACTGAAGCTTTCTTT. As protein: CASSIRGLNTEAFF. The V call is TRBV19, the J call TRBJ1-1, with 7 bases lining up with TRBD1. V lost 3 bases and J lost 0; bases outside the gene matches: 1. The CDR3 consists of 14 residues. Germline V gene data show CDR1 as LNHDA and CDR2 as SQIVND (reference sequence).

This clone was counted a single time. For the CDR3, the DNA is TGTGCCAGCAGCCTTAACAGGGATCAGCCCCAGCATTTT. Translating it yields CASSLNRDQPQHF. The V call is TRBV28, the J call TRBJ1-5, with a tentative D call TRBD1 (6 bases). The CDR3 length is 13 residues. V was clipped by 6 bases and J by 5 bases, with 11 bases between them. Germline assignment: CDR1 MDHEN and CDR2 SYDVKM. The whole variable domain, filled in from reference TRBV28 and TRBJ1-5, reads DVKVTQSSRYLVKRTGEKVFLECVQDMDHENMFWYRQDPGLGLRLIYFSYDVKMKEKGDIPEGYSVSREKKERFSLILESASTNQTSMYLCASSLNRDQPQHFGDGTRLSIL.

The V call is TRBV5-5, the J call TRBJ2-1, with D possibly TRBD2 on 6 matching bases. The length of the CDR3 is 15 residues. Germline V CDR1 and CDR2: SGHKS, YYEKEE (reference sequence). Trimming shortened V by 4 bases and J by 2 bases, and 13 bases separated the two germline ends. CDR3 in amino acids: CASSHAGSTYNEQFF. CDR3 nucleotide sequence: TGTGCCAGCAGCCATGCGGGAAGCACCTACAATGAGCAGTTCTTC.

This chain uses TRBV4-1 with TRBJ2-7; TRBD1 aligns across 9 bases. V shed 3 bases and J 1 base; nucleotides not matched to a gene: 1. The germline gives CDR1 MGHRA, CDR2 YSYEKL. This CDR3 has 14 residues. The CDR3 DNA sequence: TGCGCCAGCAGCCACGGGACAGGGTCCTACGAGCAGTACTTC. Translating it yields CASSHGTGSYEQYF.

The chain joins TRBV10-2 to TRBJ1-1, with D perhaps TRBD1 (5 bases). This CDR3 is 13 amino acids long. V was cut by 6 bases and J by 3 bases, with 11 bases left in between. Germline V lookup: CDR1 WSHSY, CDR2 SAAADI. CDR3 sequence (DNA): TGCGCCAGCAGGAGGGGAGGGGACACTGAAGCTTTCTTT. Residues: CASRRGGDTEAFF.

This clone was seen a handful of times. The chain carries TRBV7-6 and TRBJ2-1; possible D gene TRBD2, 6 bases. This CDR3 region has 15 residues. V lost 5 bases, J lost 8 bases, and 19 bases lay in between. Germline lookup yields CDR1 SGHVS and CDR2 FNYEAQ. Here the CDR3 DNA reads TGTGCCAGCAGCGTATCTACCCGGAGGGGTGATGAGCAGTTCTTC. This codes for CASSVSTRRGDEQFF.

The chain is built from TRBV19 and TRBJ2-5; 10 bases agree with TRBD1. CDR1 and CDR2 (germline): LNHDA, SQIVND (reference sequence). Trimming at V came to 4 bases and at J to 6 bases, leaving 14 bases not matched to a gene. The CDR3 is 17 residues long. The CDR3 loop is CASSKDRGFFSPKTQYF. The CDR3 nucleotides are TGTGCCAGTAGTAAGGACAGGGGGTTTTTCTCTCCGAAGACCCAGTACTTC.

This clone was seen a single time. The chain is built from TRBV9 and TRBJ1-1; 9 nucleotides align to TRBD1. The germline V gene has CDR1 SGDLS and CDR2 YYNGEE. V was clipped by 0 bases and J by 6 bases; unmatched bases: 12. The CDR3 is 17 amino acids. CDR3 sequence (DNA): TGTGCCAGCAGCGTAGGGCTTCTGAGACAGGGGGAGTCTGAAGCTTTCTTT. Protein sequence: CASSVGLLRQGESEAFF.

This clone was recorded a few times. The chain has TRBV28 and TRBJ1-6; TRBD1 aligns across 8 bases. Germline CDR1 MDHEN, CDR2 SYDVKM. This CDR3 has 16 amino acids. Trimming cost V 6 bases and J 3 bases; bases outside gene matches: 7. The CDR3 DNA reads TGTGCCAGCAGGGTCAGGGGGCCTTTCTATAATTCACCCCTCCACTTT. Translation: CASRVRGPFYNSPLHF.

This sequence joins TRBV27 and TRBJ1-1; no definite D call. The CDR3 runs 12 residues. V lost 2 bases, J lost 8 bases, and 9 bases lay in between. From germline, CDR1 is MNHEY and CDR2 SMNVEV (reference sequence). CDR3 DNA sequence: TGTGCCAGCAGTTTACAGGCTGGCGAAGCTTTCTTT. The encoded protein is CASSLQAGEAFF.

V is TRBV18 and J is TRBJ1-5; D is possibly TRBD1 (6 bases). Trimming pared 8 bases from V and 7 bases from J, leaving 15 bases between. Per the germline V gene, CDR1 is KGHSH and CDR2 is LQKENI. The CDR3 loop spans 13 amino acids. The CDR3 nucleotides are TGTGCCAGCACGGACAGCCTTAGGCAGCCCCAGCATTTT. Translation gives CASTDSLRQPQHF.

This clone was seen only a few times. The V gene is TRBV13, the J gene TRBJ1-6; D gene ambiguous. The CDR3 extends over 14 amino acids. V was cut by 3 bases and J by 9 bases, with 12 bases left in between. CDR1 and CDR2 (germline): PRHDT, FYEKMQ (reference sequence). The CDR3 nucleotides read TGTGCCAGCAGCTTTAGGGTTCGGGGTTCACCCCTCCACTTT. Translating it yields CASSFRVRGSPLHF.

The chain uses TRBV2 and TRBJ1-4; 9 bases map to TRBD1. CDR3 size: 15 residues. Germline assignment: CDR1 SNHLY and CDR2 FYNNEI. Trimming at V came to 6 bases and at J to 5 bases, leaving 7 bases not matched to a gene. The CDR3 spells CASRKGTGPNEKLFF. The CDR3 DNA reads TGTGCCAGCAGAAAAGGGACAGGGCCAAATGAAAAACTGTTTTTT.

The chain links TRBV7-2 to TRBJ2-5; 12 bases line up with TRBD1. Germline V gene data show CDR1 as SGHTA and CDR2 as FQGNSA. Germline trimming cut 2 bases from V and 1 base from J; bases unmatched to any gene: 2. This CDR3 comprises 16 residues. DNA of the CDR3: TGTGCCAGCAGCTTATTGGGACAGGGGGCCCAAGAGACCCAGTACTTC. Amino acids: CASSLLGQGAQETQYF.

This chain connects TRBV4-2 to TRBJ2-5, with 8 bases lining up with TRBD2. CDR3 length: 17 residues. After removal of 2 bases from V and 2 bases from J, the junction contained 10 bases not matched to a gene. CDR1 LGHNA and CDR2 YNFKEQ come from the germline V gene. CDR3 region: CASSQSQAGAVQETQYF. CDR3 nucleotide sequence: TGTGCCAGCAGCCAAAGTCAAGCGGGGGCCGTACAAGAGACCCAGTACTTC.

CDR3 amino acids: CASSQDPGRGSEAFF. The CDR3 DNA is TGTGCCAGCAGCCAAGATCCAGGGCGAGGAAGTGAAGCTTTCTTT. This chain connects TRBV4-2 to TRBJ1-1, with D perhaps matching TRBD1 (5 bases). CDR3 size: 15 residues. Trimming pared 0 bases from V and 7 bases from J, leaving 15 bases between. Germline lookup yields CDR1 LGHNA and CDR2 YNFKEQ.

This clone was seen only once. This chain connects TRBV3-1 (or the pseudogene TRBV3-2) to TRBJ1-4, with D unclear. With 5 bases removed from V and 3 bases from J, the gap between germline ends came to 7 bases. From germline, CDR1 is LGHDT and CDR2 YNNKEL (reference sequence). The CDR3 contains 13 residues. This CDR3 is CASSYSANEKLFF. The CDR3 DNA reads as TGTGCCAGCAGCTACAGTGCTAATGAAAAACTGTTTTTT.

Only a few counts were recorded for this clone. The chain recombines TRBV14 with TRBJ2-7, with D possibly being TRBD2 (6 bases). Looked up from germline, CDR1 is SGHDN and CDR2 is FVKESK. The CDR3 contains 15 residues. Deletions cut 4 bases from V and 6 bases from J, with 19 bases between. The CDR3 protein is CASSPRAGIQGEQYF. The CDR3 nucleotides read TGTGCCAGCAGCCCTCGGGCGGGGATTCAGGGCGAGCAGTACTTC.

The chain links TRBV27 to TRBJ2-1; 10 bases agree with TRBD2. Germline CDR1 reads MNHEY; CDR2 reads SMNVEV (reference sequence). The ends lost 5 bases at V and 4 bases at J; junction bases unmatched: 5. This CDR3 is built from 15 residues. The CDR3 spells CASSAGLAVYNEQFF. CDR3 sequence (DNA): TGTGCCAGCAGTGCCGGACTAGCGGTATACAATGAGCAGTTCTTC.

This sequence joins TRBV28 and TRBJ2-1; 7 nucleotides match TRBD1. This CDR3 is 15 amino acids long. Germline lookup yields CDR1 MDHEN and CDR2 SYDVKM. The V segment lost 3 bases and the J segment 0 bases; nucleotides outside the gene matches: 2. CDR3 residues: CASSLTGSSYNEQFF. CDR3 in DNA: TGTGCCAGCAGTTTGACAGGGAGCTCCTACAATGAGCAGTTCTTC.

This clone was seen a handful of times. The chain joins TRBV7-9 to TRBJ1-5; TRBD1 aligns across 7 bases. The CDR3 covers 14 residues. Germline trimming cut 5 bases from V and 2 bases from J; bases unmatched to any gene: 3. The germline V gene encodes CDR1 SEHNR and CDR2 FQNEAQ (reference sequence). For the CDR3, the DNA is TGTGCCAGCAGCCCAACAGGGGGCAATCAGCCCCAGCATTTT. This translates into CASSPTGGNQPQHF.

This chain links TRBV6-6 with TRBJ1-4, with D possibly being TRBD1 (5 bases). The CDR3 loop spans 15 amino acids. V dropped 0 bases and J dropped 7 bases, with 12 bases sitting between them. CDR1 is MNHNY, CDR2 SVGAGI, per germline (reference sequence). The CDR3 reads CASSYSDTSSEKLFF. The CDR3 DNA reads as TGTGCCAGCAGTTACTCGGACACCAGCAGTGAAAAACTGTTTTTT.